Sequencing of this TCR beta chain was carried out in a study of blood T cell repertoires in COVID-19 (dated by TCRdb to about 2020). Regarding the complete study: Samples from collaborators originated in the United States, Italy and Spain and spanned both the acute and convalescent phases of COVID-19. The material from the prospective study consisted of cDNA or gDNA derived from T cells, B-cell-depleted T cells, or PBMCs. Where HLA class I and class II types were available, the types were taken from metadata supplied by the sample provider, not from assay-based typing. The repertoires were released in a freely available public database meant as a resource for research on the immune response to SARS-CoV-2. The samples were drawn from two sources: the first 160 participants of the ongoing ImmuneRACE study, and fewer than 1,500 subjects contributed by 6 global collaborators. Nearly every sample came with metadata listing a de-identified subject ID, COVID-19 status, age in years and sex. The dataset comprised deeply sampled blood TCRbeta repertoires from subjects exposed to, actively infected with, or recovered from COVID-19. Study-wide conclusions, independent of this receptor: The amount of clinical and demographic metadata varied by source and participant and was provided uncurated.

Comment on this clone: It lacks a known antigen. Base qualities are missing; no much larger clone stands one base away.

The collaborating institutions used their own protocols to collect whole blood in K2EDTA tubes. Collaborator samples were shipped for TCRbeta analysis as frozen whole blood, isolated PBMCs, or DNA extracted from either sample type. From its cysteine to its phenylalanine, the CDR3 spans 15 amino acids. Left in the record is the CDR3 DNA by itself, 45 bases read in frame from the first base. The germline V gene supplies CDR1 MDHEN and CDR2 SYDVKM. The immunoSEQ Assay, a bias-controlled multiplex PCR, was used to amplify TCRbeta CDR3 regions from genomic DNA. The paper's data handling went like this. Within the assay, amplification of reference gene primers was used to estimate how many nucleated cells each sample contained. To quantify the absolute abundance of each unique TCRbeta CDR3 rearrangement, sequence reads were collapsed and filtered. For each sample, productive Simpson clonality was calculated by taking the square root of Simpson's diversity index across productive rearrangements. The table comes from immuneACCESS by way of TCRdb, which keeps in-frame sequences with V and J called. Part of the clones is missing from these tables; in studies checked, under half for an unresolved V gene and the rest for unknown reasons. V, J and clone size are taken as reported in that table, and D and trimming were inferred from the DNA itself. This sample holds about 180,000 clones; 70% to 90% were observed only once. The ten largest clones take up over 9.5% of the sample.

This chain joins TRBV28 to TRBJ1-3; matching of 5 bases hints at TRBD1 as the D gene. The sample comprised peripheral blood. This TCR was sampled from a human donor with active or convalescent COVID-19. The donor label of this sample is uncertain. The DNA reads TGTGCGATAGGTCGGGGGGGGAGCTCTGGAAACACCATATATTTT. Its coded protein is CAIGRGGSSGNTIYF.